A single sample gave rise to the 30 T cell receptor beta chains below, sequenced in a study of technical replicates of blood from a handful of donors. TCRdb keeps only in-frame clones here, not all; method: immunoSEQ multiplex PCR. The sample shows some 56,000 clones, around 93% of them seen only once. Sequenced sample: PBMCs. The receptor set was obtained from a human donor in good health. Some clones in this sample may be carry-over from other donors' samples.

The chain joins TRBV4-2 to TRBJ2-3, with TRBD2 matching over 14 bases. The V segment lost 0 bases and the J segment 6 bases; nucleotides outside the gene matches: 14. Germline lookup yields CDR1 LGHNA and CDR2 YNFKEQ. The CDR3 spans 20 residues. As DNA, the CDR3 is TGTGCCAGCAGCCAAGATATTGTGATAGGACTAGCGGGAGGATCTGATACGCAGTATTTT. Protein product: CASSQDIVIGLAGGSDTQYF.

This chain connects TRBV6-4 to TRBJ2-3, with TRBD2 as a possible D gene (5 bases). Germline assignment: CDR1 MRHNA and CDR2 SNTAGT. With 2 bases removed from V and 4 bases from J, the gap between germline ends came to 7 bases. The CDR3 has 13 residues. CDR3 loop: CASSDGGADTQYF. The DNA for the CDR3 is TGTGCCAGCAGTGACGGAGGAGCAGATACGCAGTATTTT.

This chain links TRBV4-1 with TRBJ2-2; TRBD2 aligns across 8 bases. The CDR3 runs 15 residues. Losses at the gene ends were 4 bases for V and 4 bases for J; bases not matched to a gene: 5. Germline V gene data show CDR1 as MGHRA and CDR2 as YSYEKL. The DNA for the CDR3 is TGCGCCAGCAGCCTCGGGAGGGCCCCCACCGGGGAGCTGTTTTTT. Residues: CASSLGRAPTGELFF.

The V and J genes are TRBV5-1 and TRBJ2-1; 16 positions match TRBD2. Trimming removed 0 bases from V and 9 bases from J; junction bases left unmatched: 12. Germline CDR1 is SGHRS and CDR2 is YFSETQ. CDR3 length equals 19 residues. The CDR3 DNA is TGCGCCAGCAGCTTGGGGGGACTAGCGGGGGGGCGACAGGAGGGTGAGCAGTTCTTC. Residues: CASSLGGLAGGRQEGEQFF.

This chain connects TRBV5-1 to TRBJ2-7; 7 positions agree with TRBD2. Trimming cost V 0 bases and J 4 bases; bases outside gene matches: 4. Per the germline V gene, CDR1 is SGHRS and CDR2 is YFSETQ. CDR3 size: 14 residues. The CDR3 protein is CASSLGSGNYEQYF. CDR3 nucleotide sequence: TGCGCCAGCAGCTTGGGGAGCGGGAATTACGAGCAGTACTTC.

V usage is TRBV7-2 and J usage is TRBJ2-7; 7 bases are a match to TRBD2. CDR3 size: 15 residues. Germline assignment: CDR1 SGHTA and CDR2 FQGNSA. V lost 5 bases, J lost 2 bases, and 9 bases stayed unmatched. The CDR3 nucleotides read TGTGCCAGCAGCCTTGGACTAGGCGGGCCCTACGAGCAGTACTTC. Translating gives CASSLGLGGPYEQYF.

V usage is TRBV11-2 and J usage is TRBJ1-2, with TRBD1 matching over 10 bases. J lost 2 bases, V lost 5 bases, and 11 bases had no gene match. Germline V CDR1 and CDR2: SGHAT, FQNNGV. This CDR3 contains 17 residues. CDR3 sequence (DNA): TGTGCCAGCAGCACAGACAGGGGGCCGACCTGGAACTATGGCTACACCTTC. Amino acids: CASSTDRGPTWNYGYTF.

This chain connects TRBV4-3 to TRBJ2-1; D is undetermined. This CDR3 spans 14 amino acids. The V gene lost 0 bases and the J gene lost 2 bases, with 5 bases spanning the gap. The germline V gene has CDR1 LGHNA and CDR2 YSLEER. Here the CDR3 DNA reads TGCGCCAGCAGCCAAGATATTGCCTACAATGAGCAGTTCTTC. It codes for CASSQDIAYNEQFF.

The chain is built from TRBV6-4 and TRBJ2-3; D is uncertain. V was shortened by 2 bases and J by 5 bases, with 11 bases between the two germline ends. CDR1 and CDR2 from the germline V gene are MRHNA and SNTAGT. The CDR3 length is 14 residues. The CDR3 is CASSDSLNLDTQYF. The CDR3 DNA reads TGTGCCAGCAGTGACAGCTTAAATTTAGATACGCAGTATTTT.

The gene calls are TRBV2 and TRBJ2-1; no clear D gene. The CDR3 totals 13 residues. Germline CDR1 SNHLY, CDR2 FYNNEI. V dropped 4 bases and J dropped 7 bases, with 11 bases sitting between them. The CDR3: CASSVFRENEQFF. The CDR3 bases are TGTGCCAGCAGTGTTTTCCGCGAGAATGAGCAGTTCTTC. The full variable domain, with the rest looked up from reference TRBV2 and TRBJ2-1, is EPEVTQTPSHQVTQMGQEVILRCVPISNHLYFYWYRQILGQKVEFLVSFYNNEISEKSEIFDDQFSVERPDGSNFTLKIRSTKLEDSAMYFCASSVFRENEQFFGPGTRLTVL.

The chain links TRBV6-6 to TRBJ2-1, with a possible D match to TRBD2 (5 bases). V was cut by 6 bases and J by 0 bases, with 9 bases left in between. The CDR3 loop spans 14 amino acids. Per germline, CDR1 MNHNY and CDR2 SVGAGI (reference sequence). This CDR3 is CASRDLSSYNEQFF. The CDR3 DNA is TGTGCCAGCAGGGACTTAAGCTCCTACAATGAGCAGTTCTTC.

CDR3 amino acids: CASSMTGGAGTEAFF. The CDR3 nucleotides are TGTGCCAGCAGTATGACAGGGGGCGCCGGCACTGAAGCTTTCTTT. V gene TRBV6-1 combines with J gene TRBJ1-1; TRBD1 matches 10 bases. The CDR3 is made up of 15 amino acids. V was clipped by 5 bases and J by 4 bases; unmatched bases: 7. CDR1 and CDR2 from the germline V gene are MNHNS and SASEGT.

V gene TRBV27 combines with J gene TRBJ1-6; maybe TRBD1 (5 bases). The V and J ends lost 3 bases and 6 bases respectively, with 12 bases between them. The CDR3 consists of 15 residues. Germline loops: CDR1 MNHEY, CDR2 SMNVEV (reference sequence). The CDR3 region is CASSFQGMSNSPLHF. The CDR3 DNA is TGTGCCAGCAGTTTCCAGGGAATGAGTAATTCACCCCTCCACTTT.

The V call is TRBV5-1, the J call TRBJ1-2; D remains ambiguous. Germline V CDR1 and CDR2: SGHRS, YFSETQ. There are 13 residues in the CDR3. Trimming took 4 bases from V and 8 from J, leaving 15 bases between them. The CDR3 loop is CASSRTQAGGYTF. The CDR3 nucleotides are TGCGCCAGCAGCCGGACCCAGGCGGGGGGCTACACCTTC.

This chain links TRBV5-6 with TRBJ1-2; 7 bases agree with TRBD1. CDR3 length equals 13 residues. CDR1 and CDR2 (germline): SGHDT, YYEEEE. V shed 2 bases and J 4 bases; nucleotides not matched to a gene: 2. CDR3 in DNA: TGTGCCAGCAGCTTACAGGGGACCTATGGCTACACCTTC. Protein sequence: CASSLQGTYGYTF.

The chain has TRBV7-2 and TRBJ2-3; D is perhaps TRBD1 (5 bases). Germline V gene lookup returns CDR1 SGHTA and CDR2 FQGNSA. The CDR3 sequence is 15 residues long. Trimming removed 5 bases from V and 1 base from J, with 13 bases in between. The DNA for the CDR3 is TGTGCCAGCAGCCCCTTGGGGCCTGGCACAGATACGCAGTATTTT. Translating it yields CASSPLGPGTDTQYF.

V and J are TRBV7-2 and TRBJ2-7, with 7 bases lining up with TRBD2. There are 14 residues in the CDR3. Germline V gene sequence: CDR1 SGHTA, CDR2 FQGNSA. The ends lost 3 bases at V and 5 bases at J; junction bases unmatched: 7. CDR3 loop: CASSFEGGPHEQYF. In DNA, the CDR3 is TGTGCCAGCAGCTTTGAGGGAGGGCCCCACGAGCAGTACTTC.

The chain carries TRBV4-2 and TRBJ1-2; D unclear. With 0 bases removed from V and 5 bases from J, the gap between germline ends came to 25 bases. The CDR3 length is 19 residues. CDR1 LGHNA and CDR2 YNFKEQ come from the germline V gene. The CDR3 region has the DNA TGTGCCAGCAGCCAAGAGATCGGCCTTGTGAGTTTTAGGGAGTATGGCTACACCTTC. Amino acid sequence: CASSQEIGLVSFREYGYTF.

The V call is TRBV5-1, the J call TRBJ2-2; 7 bases agree with TRBD1. Germline-derived CDR1 and CDR2 are SGHRS and YFSETQ. This CDR3 contains 18 residues. The ends lost 3 bases at V and 1 base at J; junction bases unmatched: 12. The CDR3, as DNA: TGCGCCAGCAGCTACCGGGACAGCACCTTTCGGAACACCGGGGAGCTGTTTTTT. This sequence encodes CASSYRDSTFRNTGELFF.

CDR3 loop: CASSFLKRDTQYF. As DNA, the CDR3 is TGTGCCAGCAGCTTCCTGAAGCGTGATACGCAGTATTTT. This chain links TRBV9 with TRBJ2-3; no firm D call. CDR1 SGDLS and CDR2 YYNGEE come from the germline V gene. The CDR3 is made up of 13 amino acids. The ends were cut back, 4 bases at V and 6 bases at J, with 12 bases in the middle.

This clone was picked up one time. This rearrangement joins TRBV4-2 to TRBJ2-3, with 11 bases matching TRBD2. The CDR3 spans 15 residues. The junction had 4 bases not matched to a gene; V was cut back by 4 bases and J by 4 bases. From germline, CDR1 is LGHNA and CDR2 YNFKEQ. CDR3 bases: TGTGCCAGCAGCCTCACTAGCGGGGGAGCAGATACGCAGTATTTT. Its translation is CASSLTSGGADTQYF.

The rearrangement links TRBV7-9 to TRBJ2-1; a weak D match, TRBD2 (5 bases). Trimming shortened V by 3 bases and J by 7 bases, and 13 bases separated the two germline ends. The CDR3 has 14 residues. From germline, CDR1 is SEHNR and CDR2 FQNEAQ (reference sequence). The CDR3 DNA follows: TGTGCCAGCAGCTTTTTCCTAGCTCAAAATGAGCAGTTCTTC. Residues: CASSFFLAQNEQFF.

The genes are TRBV5-4 and TRBJ1-6; 9 nucleotides align to TRBD1. The germline gives CDR1 SGHNT, CDR2 YYREEE (reference sequence). The V and J ends lost 3 bases and 13 bases, in that order; junction bases with no gene match: 2. The CDR3 is 12 amino acids. CDR3: CASSSDRGPLHF. CDR3 bases: TGTGCCAGCAGCTCGGACAGGGGCCCCCTCCACTTT.

The chain links TRBV5-1 to TRBJ2-2; D ambiguous. The V end was cut by 0 bases, the J end by 0 bases, with 6 bases between. This CDR3 has 15 amino acids. Germline V gene lookup returns CDR1 SGHRS and CDR2 YFSETQ. The CDR3 DNA follows: TGCGCCAGCAGCTTGGTCCATGCGAACACCGGGGAGCTGTTTTTT. Its protein is CASSLVHANTGELFF. Looking up the rest from reference TRBV5-1 and TRBJ2-2 gives the full variable domain: KAGVTQTPRYLIKTRGQQVTLSCSPISGHRSVSWYQQTPGQGLQFLFEYFSETQRNKGNFPGRFSGRQFSNSRSEMNVSTLELGDSALYLCASSLVHANTGELFFGEGSRLTVL.

V gene TRBV12-5 combines with J gene TRBJ2-7; 14 nucleotides align to TRBD2. V gave up 6 bases and J gave up 1 base; unmatched junction bases: 8. CDR3 length equals 17 residues. CDR1 is LGHNT and CDR2 is FRNRAP in the germline V gene. CDR3 coding DNA: TGTGCTAGTGGCTGGACTAGCGGGGGGACCCTGTCCTACGAGCAGTACTTC. Its translation is CASGWTSGGTLSYEQYF.

This chain connects TRBV10-3 to TRBJ2-7; TRBD2 matches 7 bases. Germline values: CDR1 ENHRY, CDR2 SYGVKD. The CDR3 extends over 13 amino acids. The V and J ends lost 6 bases and 9 bases, in that order; junction bases with no gene match: 11. This CDR3 reads CAIRETGTTGQYF. CDR3 DNA sequence: TGTGCCATCAGGGAAACCGGGACTACTGGGCAGTACTTC.

The rearrangement links TRBV5-4 to TRBJ2-4; 9 nucleotides match TRBD1. The CDR3 covers 17 residues. Trimming took 4 bases from V and 6 from J; bases not matched to a gene: 14. Germline V CDR1 and CDR2: SGHNT, YYREEE (reference sequence). DNA of the CDR3: TGTGCCAGCAGCCCTGGACAGGGGCTCAACGGGGTAAACATTCAGTACTTC. As protein: CASSPGQGLNGVNIQYF.

The chain combines TRBV4-3 with TRBJ2-7; TRBD1 is a possible D gene (5 bases). The V gene lost 2 bases and the J gene lost 2 bases, with 7 bases spanning the gap. Looked up from germline, CDR1 is LGHNA and CDR2 is YSLEER. This CDR3 contains 13 residues. The CDR3 region is CASSQSGPYEQYF. CDR3 nucleotide sequence: TGCGCCAGCAGCCAATCAGGGCCCTACGAGCAGTACTTC.

The chain carries TRBV6-6 and TRBJ2-5, with 9 bases lining up with TRBD1. V lost 4 bases, J lost 1 base, and 7 bases stayed unmatched. The CDR3 runs 16 residues. Germline assignment: CDR1 MNHNY and CDR2 SVGAGI (reference sequence). The CDR3 region is CASSLSNRGPQETQYF. CDR3 bases: TGTGCCAGCAGTTTATCTAACAGGGGGCCCCAAGAGACCCAGTACTTC.

The chain is built from TRBV7-9 and TRBJ2-1; 7 nucleotides match TRBD1. This CDR3 is 13 amino acids long. V lost 8 bases and J lost 0; bases outside the gene matches: 1. CDR1 SEHNR and CDR2 FQNEAQ come from the germline V gene (reference sequence). CDR3 in DNA: TGTGCCAGCCGGGACAGCTCCTACAATGAGCAGTTCTTC. Protein sequence: CASRDSSYNEQFF.